This T cell receptor beta chain was obtained from a study of shared clonotypes between healthy human individuals. Overall study: Each donor had three CD4 naive, three CD4 memory, two CD8 naive and one CD8 memory plate.

Here immunoSEQ multiplex PCR was the method, and the copy in TCRdb shows in-frame clones only, minus some. The sample has millions of clones; roughly 91% are singletons. J gave up 0 bases and V 4 bases, and 7 bases lay outside the gene matches. The length of the CDR3 is 16 residues. Per germline, CDR1 MGHRA and CDR2 YSYEKL. The naive CD8 fraction comprised CD45RO-negative cells positively selected for CCR7 and excluded terminally differentiated effector memory CD45RA+ cells. This receptor was obtained from a man aged 18 to 35 in good health. Some clones in this sample may be carry-over from other donors' samples. The sequencing sample was made of naive CD8+ T cells from PBMCs. This sequence joins TRBV4-1 and TRBJ2-7; 9 positions agree with TRBD2. CDR3 amino acids: CASSPPGLAYSYEQYF. Written as DNA, the CDR3 is TGCGCCAGCAGCCCGCCGGGACTAGCCTACTCCTACGAGCAGTACTTC.